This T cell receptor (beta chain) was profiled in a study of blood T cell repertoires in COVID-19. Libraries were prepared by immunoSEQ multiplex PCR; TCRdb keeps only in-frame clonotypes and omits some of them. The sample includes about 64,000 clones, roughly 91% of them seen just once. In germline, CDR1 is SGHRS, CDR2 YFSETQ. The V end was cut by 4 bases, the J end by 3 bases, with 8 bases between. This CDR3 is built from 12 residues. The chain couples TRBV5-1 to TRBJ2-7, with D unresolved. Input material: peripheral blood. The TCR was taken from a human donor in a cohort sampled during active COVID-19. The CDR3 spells CASSLKLYEQYF. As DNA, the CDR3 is TGCGCCAGCAGCCTCAAACTCTACGAGCAGTACTTC. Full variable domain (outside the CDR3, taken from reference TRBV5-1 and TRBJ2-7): KAGVTQTPRYLIKTRGQQVTLSCSPISGHRSVSWYQQTPGQGLQFLFEYFSETQRNKGNFPGRFSGRQFSNSRSEMNVSTLELGDSALYLCASSLKLYEQYFGPGTRLTVT.